This section outlines one TCR beta chain sequence together with its context. Using immunoSEQ multiplex PCR, the repertoire was profiled, and TCRdb retains in-frame clones only, with some absent. The table records 100,000 to 150,000 clones, about nine tenths of them present only once. Germline CDR1 is KGHSH and CDR2 is LQKENI. V lost 2 bases and J lost 4, with 8 bases in between. The CDR3 covers 14 residues. The data were obtained in a study of control samples from healthy donors and cancer patients. This chain uses TRBV18 with TRBJ1-4; D is undetermined. Sequenced sample: blood. The TCR originated in a man aged 35-49 years in good health. In DNA form, the CDR3 reads TGTGCCAGCTCACCAGGGCGGAATAATGAAAAACTGTTTTTT. Translation gives CASSPGRNNEKLFF.